What follows are 20 T cell receptor beta chains derived from one specimen sequenced in a study of human T cells and chemical hapten exposure. TCRdb processed the RACE reads anew with MiXCR; each CDR3 protein has one entry. This table holds 55,000 to 75,000 distinct CDR3 sequences, roughly 6.1% found once. Time point denoted: healthy volunteer bleed at 6 weeks. Total RNA was isolated from whole blood that had not been fractionated. Material: whole blood. The origin of the receptors is a female donor in good health. Some clones in this sample may be carry-over from other donors' samples.

The V gene is TRBV3-1, the J gene TRBJ2-3; 7 nucleotides line up with TRBD2. V was clipped by 5 bases and J by 6 bases; unmatched bases: 2. The germline V gene has CDR1 LGHDT and CDR2 YNNKEL (reference sequence). The CDR3 is 12 amino acids. CDR3 nucleotide sequence: TGTGCCAGCAGCGGGAGGGGTGATACGCAGTATTTT. Residues: CASSGRGDTQYF.

This clonotype was found many times. This chain uses TRBV24-1 with TRBJ2-3, with TRBD2 matching over 10 bases. The CDR3 has 17 residues. V dropped 4 bases and J dropped 4; count of bases not matched to a gene: 10. Germline CDR1 and CDR2: KGHDR and SFDVKD. Here the CDR3 reads CATSDSLAGVIADTQYF. DNA for the CDR3: TGTGCCACCAGTGACTCCCTAGCGGGAGTAATCGCAGATACGCAGTATTTT.

A remark on this clonotype: A read error may explain this, as a much larger clone is one base away. The CDR3 is CASSLYFVGELFF. The CDR3 nucleotides read TGCGCCAGCAGCTTGTATTTCGTTGGGGAGCTGTTTTTT. The V gene is TRBV5-1, the J gene TRBJ2-2; D is uncertain. CDR1 is SGHRS and CDR2 is YFSETQ in the germline V gene. With 1 base removed from V and 8 bases from J, the gap between germline ends came to 9 bases. The CDR3 has 13 amino acids.

Ten or more counts support this clonotype. V gene TRBV12-3 or TRBV12-4 combines with J gene TRBJ2-7, with 7 bases lining up with TRBD2. The CDR3 totals 14 residues. The J segment lost 2 bases and the V segment lost 4 bases, leaving 5 bases of the junction unmatched. In DNA, the CDR3 is TGTGCCAGCAGTTCAGGTGGACTAGCCTACGAGCAGTACTTC. It codes for CASSSGGLAYEQYF.

This clonotype came up many times. This chain uses TRBV30 with TRBJ1-2, with D unresolved. CDR1 is GTSNPN and CDR2 is SVGIG in the germline V gene (reference sequence). The CDR3 totals 11 residues. V dropped 2 bases and J dropped 8 bases, with 9 bases sitting between them. The CDR3 loop reads CAWSPGIGYTF. The CDR3 DNA reads as TGTGCCTGGAGTCCTGGTATAGGCTACACCTTC.

This clonotype came up many times. The chain uses TRBV29-1 and TRBJ1-1; 9 bases fit TRBD1. The J segment lost 4 bases and the V segment lost 4 bases, leaving 19 bases of the junction unmatched. The CDR3 is 18 amino acids. CDR1 and CDR2 (germline): SQVTM, ANQGSEA. The CDR3 nucleotides read TGCAGCGTTGCCGGGAACAGGGGGCGCCTTAGTTTCTCCACTGAAGCTTTCTTT. Its protein product is CSVAGNRGRLSFSTEAFF.

Many counts were recorded for this clonotype. The rearrangement links TRBV29-1 to TRBJ1-5, with D possibly matching TRBD1 (5 bases). There are 12 residues in the CDR3. Germline assignment: CDR1 SQVTM and CDR2 ANQGSEA. The ends were cut back, 4 bases at V and 4 bases at J, with 8 bases in the middle. This CDR3 reads CSVGGHNQPQHF. CDR3 nucleotides: TGCAGCGTTGGAGGACATAATCAGCCCCAGCATTTT.

This clonotype was counted many times. The rearrangement links TRBV7-8 to TRBJ2-3, with D possibly TRBD1 on 5 matching bases. The CDR3 contains 15 residues. Trimming removed 6 bases from V and 5 bases from J, with 18 bases in between. Germline-derived CDR1 and CDR2 are SGHVS and FQNEAQ. The CDR3 DNA reads as TGTGCCAGCAGTCTCTTCGACAGTGGACGAGATACGCAGTATTTT. This sequence encodes CASSLFDSGRDTQYF. Based on the CDR3 plus reference TRBV7-8 and TRBJ2-3, the full variable domain is GAGVSQSPRYKVAKRGQDVALRCDPISGHVSLFWYQQALGQGPEFLTYFQNEAQLDKSGLPSDRFFAERPEGSVSTLKIQRTQQEDSAVYLCASSLFDSGRDTQYFGPGTRLTVL.

In its sample, this clonotype was seen many times. The chain uses TRBV5-1 and TRBJ2-3; no firm D call. This CDR3 comprises 13 residues. Germline-derived CDR1 and CDR2 are SGHRS and YFSETQ. Trimming left V 6 bases short and J 0 bases short, with 8 bases between. CDR3 sequence: CASNKQSTDTQYF. The CDR3 DNA reads as TGCGCCAGCAACAAACAGAGCACAGATACGCAGTATTTT.

This clonotype was detected many times. The chain is built from TRBV20-1 and TRBJ2-1; 13 bases fit TRBD2. The CDR3 sequence is 12 residues long. Germline V gene lookup returns CDR1 DFQATT and CDR2 SNEGSKA (reference sequence). CDR3 nucleotide sequence: TGCAGCGGGACTAGCGGGAACAATGAGCAGTTCTTC. Its translation: CSGTSGNNEQFF.

This clonotype was found many times. The gene calls are TRBV4-1 and TRBJ2-7; 9 positions match TRBD2. CDR1 and CDR2 (germline): MGHRA, YSYEKL. The CDR3 is 15 residues long. Trimming at V came to 4 bases and at J to 4 bases, leaving 8 bases not matched to a gene. This CDR3 reads CASSRLAGAKYEQYF. Written as DNA, the CDR3 is TGCGCCAGCAGCCGGTTAGCGGGAGCGAAGTACGAGCAGTACTTC.

The chain carries TRBV4-3 and TRBJ2-3; 7 nucleotides align to TRBD2. This CDR3 comprises 17 residues. Germline V lookup: CDR1 LGHNA, CDR2 YSLEER. Unmatched junction bases numbered 10, after V lost 1 base and J lost 3 bases. The CDR3 loop is CASSQVLAREKTDTQYF. DNA of the CDR3: TGCGCCAGCAGCCAAGTTCTCGCGCGGGAGAAAACAGATACGCAGTATTTT.

This clonotype was seen only a few times. DNA for the CDR3: TGCGCCAGCAGCCAGGAGGGAGGTGCGAATGAGCAGTTCTTC. It translates to CASSQEGGANEQFF. The genes are TRBV4-3 and TRBJ2-1, with TRBD2 as a possible D gene (6 bases). V was pared by 3 bases and J by 7 bases, with 13 bases between. Per germline, CDR1 LGHNA and CDR2 YSLEER. The CDR3 has 14 amino acids.

V usage is TRBV5-6 and J usage is TRBJ1-2; no clear D gene. Trimming took 4 bases from V and 8 from J, leaving 24 bases between them. This CDR3 contains 16 residues. Germline V gene sequence: CDR1 SGHDT, CDR2 YYEEEE. CDR3 bases: TGTGCCAGCAGCCCGGAGGACGGGAGGATTGTGGGGGGCTACACCTTC. Translating gives CASSPEDGRIVGGYTF.

This clonotype came up many times. V gene TRBV6-5 combines with J gene TRBJ1-2; 8 bases map to TRBD1. Unmatched junction bases numbered 12, after V lost 2 bases and J lost 4 bases. Germline V gene lookup returns CDR1 MNHEY and CDR2 SVGAGI. This CDR3 comprises 17 residues. The CDR3 loop reads CASSYLGQVSFGYGYTF. The CDR3 coding sequence is TGTGCCAGCAGTTACCTGGGACAGGTTTCGTTCGGCTATGGCTACACCTTC.

The sample holds many counts of this clonotype. CDR3 residues: CASSVDASGEEDTQYF. The CDR3 nucleotides are TGTGCCAGCAGCGTAGATGCGAGCGGAGAGGAAGATACGCAGTATTTT. J is TRBJ2-3 and V is TRBV9; weak D call: TRBD2 (5 bases). Germline loops: CDR1 SGDLS, CDR2 YYNGEE. V was trimmed by 0 bases and J by 5 bases, leaving 16 bases between them. CDR3 size: 16 residues.

In its sample, this clonotype was seen a few times. V usage is TRBV12-3 or TRBV12-4 and J usage is TRBJ2-3; the match to TRBD1 covers 9 bases. Trimming removed 5 bases from V and 0 bases from J; junction bases left unmatched: 3. This CDR3 spans 15 amino acids. CDR3 loop: CASSPTGGSTDTQYF. CDR3 bases: TGTGCCAGCAGTCCGACAGGGGGAAGCACAGATACGCAGTATTTT.

There are many counts of this clonotype. The genes are TRBV27 and TRBJ1-5, with D unresolved. Germline V gives CDR1 MNHEY, CDR2 SMNVEV (reference sequence). Trimming left V 3 bases short and J 6 bases short, with 9 bases between. This CDR3 comprises 13 residues. This chain's CDR3 is CASSLVGSQPQHF. The CDR3 DNA is TGTGCCAGCAGTTTGGTGGGGAGTCAGCCCCAGCATTTT.

At least ten counts were recorded for this clonotype. The chain recombines TRBV5-1 with TRBJ1-1; 8 nucleotides match TRBD1. CDR1 SGHRS and CDR2 YFSETQ come from the germline V gene. The CDR3 is 15 residues long. V dropped 7 bases and J dropped 1; count of bases not matched to a gene: 9. The CDR3 sequence: CASQYAGTGNTEAFF. The CDR3 region has the DNA TGCGCCAGCCAGTACGCCGGGACAGGGAACACTGAAGCTTTCTTT. The full variable domain, rest sourced from reference TRBV5-1 and TRBJ1-1, is KAGVTQTPRYLIKTRGQQVTLSCSPISGHRSVSWYQQTPGQGLQFLFEYFSETQRNKGNFPGRFSGRQFSNSRSEMNVSTLELGDSALYLCASQYAGTGNTEAFFGQGTRLTVV.

This clonotype showed up just a few times. V usage is TRBV6-2 or TRBV6-3 and J usage is TRBJ2-7; 8 bases map to TRBD2. This CDR3 has 15 residues. Unmatched junction bases numbered 12, after V lost 6 bases and J lost 5 bases. Germline CDR1 is MNHEY and CDR2 is SVGEGT. CDR3 sequence: CASRAGGGIVNEQYF. The CDR3 nucleotides are TGTGCCAGCAGAGCGGGCGGGGGGATCGTGAACGAGCAGTACTTC.